This T cell receptor (beta chain) was retrieved from a study of OX40 agonist ivuxolimab in advanced cancers. Whole-study context: Males comprised 82.7% of the group, whose mean age was approximately 60 years (range 23 to 79). It was permissible to have had prior anti-PD-1, anti-PD-L1 or anti-CTLA-4 therapy, and more than 30% had some. Study-wide results and limits: Some nonresponders also had low normalized T-cell clonal expansion. Partly responding patients at 0.1-3.0 mg/kg showed some of the smallest clonal expansion.

Profiling relied on immunoSEQ multiplex PCR, and the TCRdb table lists in-frame clones only, not all of them. The sample yields 70,000 to 90,000 clones, 70% to 85% seen once. Turning to this clone: Its antigen is unknown.

Germline V lookup: CDR1 GTSNPN, CDR2 SVGIG (reference sequence). V was pared by 1 base and J by 7 bases, with 10 bases of the junction left unmatched. CDR3 length: 16 residues. The input for sequencing was CD4+ or CD8+ T cells sorted from blood, taken in a trial of the OX40 agonist ivuxolimab. This receptor was taken from an adult with an advanced solid tumor such as melanoma, head and neck, liver or kidney cancer. The V gene is TRBV30, the J gene TRBJ1-5; 10 bases are a match to TRBD1. This CDR3 is CAWSAGGQGVGQPQHF. DNA for the CDR3: TGTGCCTGGAGTGCGGGAGGACAGGGGGTTGGACAGCCCCAGCATTTT.